This TCR gamma chain is from a study of γδ T cells in repeated Plasmodium falciparum infection. CDR1 and CDR2 from the germline V gene are VINAFY and YDVSNSKD. The CDR3 is 33 amino acids long, termini counted. This clone was detected a few times. A clone one base away is much larger, so this may be a read error. It is unclear where the CDR3 begins or ends on the DNA, so no DNA is shown, and the CDR3 is as TCRdb lists it. Bulk repertoires came from Vgamma9/Vdelta2+ or Vdelta2-negative gammadelta T cells flow-sorted from PBMC. TCRdb fed the multiplex PCR reads to CATT. The table lists 25,000 to 35,000 gamma-chain clones, 1.4% of them singletons.

The V gene is TRGV5; the J gene was not called. The specimen was gamma-delta T cells from blood. This receptor was taken from a pool of human donors (malaria-infected and uninfected, not separated). CDR3 loop: CATWGRLGIIIRNSLAVEQHWVSQVSIGRIQHF.